This T cell receptor (beta chain) was profiled in a study of shared clonotypes between healthy human individuals. Profiled with immunoSEQ multiplex PCR; TCRdb holds only in-frame clones, not every one. The data contain about 2.3 million clones, approximately 93% of them seen just once; the ten biggest clones take up 0.39%. General study results and limits: An effect of sequencing depth on clonotype sharing among donors was expected. Estimated richness was generally greater in naive than memory subsets.

Concerning this clone itself: What it binds is not known.

V was pared by 4 bases and J by 8 bases, with 18 bases between. Germline CDR1 is SGHRS and CDR2 is YFSETQ. This CDR3 has 15 residues. The specimen was naive CD4+ T cells from PBMCs. Subset denoted: CD45RA+ positively selected. This sequence originates from a man younger than 30 in good health. Some clones in this sample may be carry-over from other donors' samples. The chain couples TRBV5-1 to TRBJ1-4, with D possibly matching TRBD1 (5 bases). The CDR3: CASSRGRGRDEKLFF. CDR3 bases: TGCGCCAGCAGCAGGGGACGGGGAAGGGACGAAAAACTGTTTTTT.